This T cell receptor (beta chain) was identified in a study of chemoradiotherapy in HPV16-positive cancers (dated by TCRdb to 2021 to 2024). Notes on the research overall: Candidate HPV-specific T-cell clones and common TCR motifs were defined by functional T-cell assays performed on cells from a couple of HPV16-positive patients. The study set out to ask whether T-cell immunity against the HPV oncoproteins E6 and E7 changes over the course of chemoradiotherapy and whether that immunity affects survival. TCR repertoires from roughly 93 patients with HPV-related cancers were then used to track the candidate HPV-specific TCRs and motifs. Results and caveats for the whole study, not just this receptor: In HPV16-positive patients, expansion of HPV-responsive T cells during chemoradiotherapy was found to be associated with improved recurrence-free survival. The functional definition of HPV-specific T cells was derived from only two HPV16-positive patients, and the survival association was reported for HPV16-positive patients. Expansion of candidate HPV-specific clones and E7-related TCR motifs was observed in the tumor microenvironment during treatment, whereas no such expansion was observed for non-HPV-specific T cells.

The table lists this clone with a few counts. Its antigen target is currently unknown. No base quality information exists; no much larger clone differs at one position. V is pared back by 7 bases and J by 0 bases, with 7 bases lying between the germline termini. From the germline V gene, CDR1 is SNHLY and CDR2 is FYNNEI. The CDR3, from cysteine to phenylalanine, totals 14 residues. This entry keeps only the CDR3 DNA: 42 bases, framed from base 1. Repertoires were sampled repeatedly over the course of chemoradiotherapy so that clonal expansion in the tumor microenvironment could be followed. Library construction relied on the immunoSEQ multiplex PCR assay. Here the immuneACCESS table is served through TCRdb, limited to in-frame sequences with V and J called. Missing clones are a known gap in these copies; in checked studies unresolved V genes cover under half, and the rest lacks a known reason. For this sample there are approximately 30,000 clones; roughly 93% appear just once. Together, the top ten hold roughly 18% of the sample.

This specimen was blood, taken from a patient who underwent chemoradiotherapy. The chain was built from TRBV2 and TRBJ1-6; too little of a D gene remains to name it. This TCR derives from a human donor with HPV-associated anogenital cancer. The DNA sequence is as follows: TGTGCCAGCACGTCCAGCTCCTATAATTCACCCCTCCACTTT. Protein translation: CASTSSSYNSPLHF.